The 2 T cell receptor beta chains in this list originate from one sample, sequenced in a study of long-term antiretroviral therapy in people with HIV. immunoSEQ v3.0 was run at survey level. Data came from immunoSEQ multiplex PCR; TCRdb stores just in-frame clones and leaves some out. In the table there are over 20,000 clones, around four fifths of which are singletons. The sample was unsorted PBMCs, taken 0.4 years after starting antiretroviral therapy. These receptors were collected from a man aged 50 to 60 with HIV.

In its sample, this clone was seen a few times. For the CDR3, the DNA is TGTGCCAGCAGCTCCGGACAGGGCATCGCGGGATCGAATGGCTACACCTTC. Residues: CASSSGQGIAGSNGYTF. This chain links TRBV5-6 with TRBJ1-2; 8 nucleotides agree with TRBD1. The CDR3 is 17 amino acids. V dropped 3 bases and J dropped 6; count of bases not matched to a gene: 16. CDR1 and CDR2 from the germline V gene are SGHDT and YYEEEE.

The chain couples TRBV27 to TRBJ1-5; the D gene is possibly TRBD1 (5 bases). The germline gives CDR1 MNHEY, CDR2 SMNVEV (reference sequence). The CDR3 has 15 residues. Trimming took off 3 bases at V and 0 bases at J, with 9 bases between the two ends. CDR3 region: CASSLAGVSNQPQHF. The CDR3 coding sequence is TGTGCCAGCAGTTTGGCGGGGGTTAGCAATCAGCCCCAGCATTTT.